What follows is one T cell receptor (beta chain) and its context. This clonotype was seen a few times. What this receptor recognizes is not known. No base qualities exist here, and no much larger clone lies one base off it. The sample originates from a study of T-cell memory formation after mild COVID-19 (dated by TCRdb to about 2021). Regarding the research as a whole: TCR sequence clusters from the two donors were found to be largely donor specific. Two young, previously healthy adult volunteers made up the cohort, one male and one female. In a couple of donors, T-cell clones that expanded and contracted after mild COVID-19 were followed by sequencing TCRalpha and TCRbeta repertoires longitudinally. Overall study outcomes, separate from this receptor: Contracting CD4+ clones turned up mainly in the CM and EM memory subsets, whereas EMRA was where CD8+ clones were enriched. The detection of some responding clones in pre-infection memory suggests that pre-existing cross-reactive memory T cells joined the SARS-CoV-2 response. SARS-CoV-2 specificity of the second-wave clones peaking on day 37 was not confirmed. Only two mild cases were covered in the study, and larger cohorts including severe cases with pre-infection samples were considered necessary. Clones contracting from day 15 to 85 had balanced CD4/CD8 phenotypes, while a second wave expanding from day 15 to 37 was biased towards CD4+.

Ficoll-Paque density gradient centrifugation was the method used to isolate PBMCs. Sequencer: Illumina NovaSeq 6000. Using 5'RACE with constant-segment primers, TCRalpha and TCRbeta cDNA libraries were constructed, with sample barcodes and unique molecular identifiers added in the process. RNA was extracted from every sample with Trizol reagent. Libraries were amplified in two PCR steps, with a second sample barcode and Illumina TruSeq adapters added in the second step. The libraries were sequenced on an Illumina NovaSeq using 2 x 150 bp paired-end reads. The study's own analysis went as follows. Demultiplexing of reads and collapsing into UMI-guided consensus sequences were performed with migec v1.2.7. Using mixcr v2.1.11, the UMI consensuses were aligned to TRA and TRB V and J templates and assembled into clonotypes. Clonotypes were classified as expanded or contracted when called significant by both edgeR and NoisET, with noise models trained on biological replicates. For edgeR calls, the cutoffs were a false discovery rate-adjusted p below 0.01 and a log2 fold-change threshold of 1. PCA with hierarchical clustering of max-normalized trajectories of the 1000 most abundant clonotypes was used as exploratory dynamics analysis. Separately sequenced CD4+ and CD8+ repertoires were used to assign the CD4 or CD8 phenotype of responding clones. TCRdb redid the processing of the public reads, applying fastp at Q25 and MiXCR, and retained in-frame beta chains. Each CDR3 protein gets just one entry, which takes the most common genes and DNA from the rows behind it. The V and J calls come from TCRdb's annotation, not from the publication. The sample has hundreds of thousands of distinct CDR3 sequences on record, less than 25% of them singletons. The ten most abundant clones make up around 8.4% of the sample.

Taken from cysteine to phenylalanine, the CDR3 has 14 residues. The DNA shown is the 42-base CDR3, in frame from base 1. The germline V gene (reference sequence) provides CDR1 MNHEY and CDR2 SMNVEV. Cut back by 0 bases and 4 bases, the V and J ends lie 9 bases apart. The sequenced sample was PBMCs or a T cell subset sorted from them (not recorded which). Recombination linked TRBV27 to TRBJ1-2; the D gene is perhaps TRBD1, from 6 matching bases. The clonotype comes from an adult woman who had mild COVID-19 (a few samples of this study predate the infection). The sample titles of this study are shuffled in the database, so cell type and time point are left out; the donor was told from shared clones. The DNA sequence is given as TGTGCCAGCAGTTTATCCCCCAGGGGCTATGGCTACACCTTC. It specifies CASSLSPRGYGYTF.